Listed below are T cell receptor beta chains from one sample, sequenced in a study of follicular helper T cells after annual influenza vaccination. TCRdb's table, derived via immunoSEQ multiplex PCR, lists solely in-frame clones and lacks some. The profile covers about 10,000 clones, with about 87% appearing a single time and more than 0.4% taken by the ten largest. Sequenced here: CXCR5+ CD38- circulating T follicular helper cells from blood, sampled on the day of influenza vaccination. Every receptor here comes from an adult who received the influenza vaccine. CDR3s include the opening cysteine and the closing phenylalanine or tryptophan. Fields, in order: D gene, clone size, V gene, J gene, CDR3 protein, CDR3 DNA. A D gene is named only where the DNA matches it firmly. The size entry is marked missing in some rows and otherwise reads once, few, many or a size class.

d_call: -; clone_size: -; v_call: TRBV9; j_call: TRBJ1-6; cdr3_aa: CASSVSNSPLHF; cdr3_nt: TGTGCCAGCAGCGTGAGCAATTCACCCCTCCACTTT
d_call: -; clone_size: once; v_call: TRBV21-1; j_call: TRBJ2-2; cdr3_aa: CASSKVEGATGELFF; cdr3_nt: TGTGCCAGCAGCAAAGTCGAGGGGGCCACCGGGGAGCTGTTTTTT
d_call: -; clone_size: once; v_call: TRBV19; j_call: TRBJ1-4; cdr3_aa: CASKGVGSDEKLFF; cdr3_nt: TGTGCCAGTAAGGGAGTCGGGTCGGATGAAAAACTGTTTTTT
d_call: -; clone_size: -; v_call: TRBV6-1; j_call: TRBJ2-3; cdr3_aa: CASRNQGGGDTQYF; cdr3_nt: TGTGCCAGCAGGAACCAGGGTGGAGGGGATACGCAGTATTTT
d_call: TRBD1; clone_size: -; v_call: TRBV6-5; j_call: TRBJ2-5; cdr3_aa: CASRRLDRAQETQYF; cdr3_nt: TGTGCCAGCAGACGTCTTGACAGGGCCCAAGAGACCCAGTACTTC
d_call: -; clone_size: -; v_call: TRBV5-6; j_call: TRBJ1-3; cdr3_aa: CASSLGQEIGNTIYF; cdr3_nt: TGTGCCAGCAGCTTGGGACAGGAGATTGGAAACACCATATATTTT
d_call: -; clone_size: -; v_call: TRBV4-1; j_call: TRBJ1-5; cdr3_aa: CASSQFFRGVGDQPQHF; cdr3_nt: TGCGCCAGCAGCCAATTTTTCAGGGGAGTTGGGGATCAGCCCCAGCATTTT
d_call: -; clone_size: -; v_call: TRBV2; j_call: TRBJ2-1; cdr3_aa: CASSVEVINEQFF; cdr3_nt: TGTGCCAGCAGTGTTGAGGTGATCAATGAGCAGTTCTTC
d_call: -; clone_size: -; v_call: TRBV20-1; j_call: TRBJ2-7; cdr3_aa: CSARNSYEQYF; cdr3_nt: TGCAGTGCTAGAAACTCCTACGAGCAGTACTTC
d_call: -; clone_size: -; v_call: TRBV5-1; j_call: TRBJ1-2; cdr3_aa: CASSLEGDDGYTF; cdr3_nt: TGCGCCAGCAGCTTGGAGGGCGATGATGGCTACACCTTC
d_call: -; clone_size: -; v_call: TRBV5-4; j_call: TRBJ1-1; cdr3_aa: CASSHQGGPNTEAFF; cdr3_nt: TGTGCCAGCAGCCACCAGGGAGGACCGAACACTGAAGCTTTCTTT
d_call: -; clone_size: -; v_call: TRBV6-4; j_call: TRBJ2-5; cdr3_aa: CARLRRDGPETQYF; cdr3_nt: TGTGCCAGACTACGCCGGGACGGACCTGAGACCCAGTACTTC
d_call: TRBD2; clone_size: -; v_call: TRBV11-3; j_call: TRBJ2-2; cdr3_aa: CASTHRLAGTGELFF; cdr3_nt: TGTGCCAGCACCCACCGGCTAGCGGGCACTGGGGAGCTGTTTTTT
d_call: -; clone_size: -; v_call: TRBV6-5; j_call: TRBJ1-4; cdr3_aa: CASHQGQTTEKLFF; cdr3_nt: TGTGCCAGCCACCAAGGACAGACCACGGAAAAACTGTTTTTT
d_call: TRBD1; clone_size: -; v_call: TRBV27; j_call: TRBJ1-4; cdr3_aa: CASSRSDRGYEKLFF; cdr3_nt: TGTGCCAGCAGTAGGTCGGACAGGGGATATGAAAAACTGTTTTTT
d_call: -; clone_size: -; v_call: TRBV6-6; j_call: TRBJ1-1; cdr3_aa: CASSYRTVEAFF; cdr3_nt: TGTGCCAGCAGTTATCGGACAGTTGAAGCTTTCTTT
d_call: -; clone_size: -; v_call: TRBV2; j_call: TRBJ2-3; cdr3_aa: CASRRETDTQYF; cdr3_nt: TGTGCCAGCAGACGGGAGACAGATACGCAGTATTTT
d_call: -; clone_size: -; v_call: TRBV5-3; j_call: TRBJ2-3; cdr3_aa: CARSFPAASTQYF; cdr3_nt: TGTGCCAGAAGCTTCCCGGCTGCCTCTACGCAGTATTTT
d_call: -; clone_size: -; v_call: TRBV7-9; j_call: TRBJ1-4; cdr3_aa: CASSFLIGASNNEKLFF; cdr3_nt: TGTGCCAGCAGCTTTCTTATCGGGGCTAGTAATAATGAAAAACTGTTTTTT
d_call: -; clone_size: few; v_call: TRBV6-1; j_call: TRBJ1-1; cdr3_aa: CASSELQFEAFF; cdr3_nt: TGTGCCAGCAGTGAATTGCAGTTTGAAGCTTTCTTT
d_call: TRBD2; clone_size: -; v_call: TRBV2; j_call: TRBJ2-1; cdr3_aa: CASRGTSGDNEQFF; cdr3_nt: TGTGCCAGCAGAGGGACTAGCGGGGACAATGAGCAGTTCTTC
d_call: -; clone_size: -; v_call: TRBV15; j_call: TRBJ2-2; cdr3_aa: CATSREQGRGHTGELFF; cdr3_nt: TGTGCCACCAGCAGGGAACAGGGTCGGGGGCACACCGGGGAGCTGTTTTTT
d_call: -; clone_size: -; v_call: TRBV5-6; j_call: TRBJ1-1; cdr3_aa: CASSPQGRGPNTEAFF; cdr3_nt: TGTGCCAGCAGCCCCCAGGGGCGGGGGCCGAACACTGAAGCTTTCTTT
d_call: -; clone_size: -; v_call: TRBV28; j_call: TRBJ1-4; cdr3_aa: CASSSSGQTTNEKLFF; cdr3_nt: TGTGCCAGCAGTTCGAGCGGACAGACAACTAATGAAAAACTGTTTTTT
d_call: -; clone_size: few; v_call: TRBV27; j_call: TRBJ1-6; cdr3_aa: CASSPERDRRSPLHF; cdr3_nt: TGTGCCAGCAGTCCAGAGCGGGACCGGCGGTCACCCCTCCACTTT
d_call: -; clone_size: -; v_call: TRBV5-1; j_call: TRBJ2-7; cdr3_aa: CASRDNSYEQYF; cdr3_nt: TGCGCCAGCAGGGACAACTCCTACGAGCAGTACTTC
d_call: -; clone_size: -; v_call: TRBV5-1; j_call: TRBJ1-1; cdr3_aa: CASNEGDTEAFF; cdr3_nt: TGCGCCAGCAACGAGGGTGACACTGAAGCTTTCTTT
d_call: -; clone_size: -; v_call: TRBV5-1; j_call: TRBJ1-3; cdr3_aa: CASSLYGGSGNTIYF; cdr3_nt: TGCGCCAGCAGCTTGTATGGAGGCTCTGGAAACACCATATATTTT
d_call: -; clone_size: -; v_call: TRBV2; j_call: TRBJ1-3; cdr3_aa: CASSGAGDAGNTIYF; cdr3_nt: TGTGCCAGCAGTGGGGCAGGGGACGCCGGAAACACCATATATTTT
d_call: -; clone_size: -; v_call: TRBV6-5; j_call: TRBJ1-2; cdr3_aa: CASSERDYGYTF; cdr3_nt: TGTGCCAGCAGTGAGAGGGACTATGGCTACACCTTC
d_call: TRBD1; clone_size: -; v_call: TRBV19; j_call: TRBJ2-1; cdr3_aa: CASKGQGLSYNEQFF; cdr3_nt: TGTGCCAGTAAAGGACAGGGGTTATCCTACAATGAGCAGTTCTTC
d_call: TRBD1; clone_size: once; v_call: TRBV7-9; j_call: TRBJ1-4; cdr3_aa: CASSKDRVDEKLFF; cdr3_nt: TGTGCCAGCAGCAAGGACAGGGTTGACGAAAAACTGTTTTTT
d_call: TRBD1; clone_size: -; v_call: TRBV7-2; j_call: TRBJ1-2; cdr3_aa: CASSSYRQGDTF; cdr3_nt: TGTGCCAGCAGCTCATACAGACAGGGCGACACCTTC
d_call: TRBD1; clone_size: -; v_call: TRBV19; j_call: TRBJ2-1; cdr3_aa: CASSPGQEVNEQFF; cdr3_nt: TGTGCCAGTAGCCCGGGACAGGAGGTGAATGAGCAGTTCTTC
d_call: TRBD1; clone_size: -; v_call: TRBV18; j_call: TRBJ1-1; cdr3_aa: CASSLTGQLYMNTEAFF; cdr3_nt: TGTGCCAGCTCATTAACGGGACAGCTGTACATGAACACTGAAGCTTTCTTT
d_call: TRBD1; clone_size: -; v_call: TRBV7-8; j_call: TRBJ1-2; cdr3_aa: CASSPQGTYGYTF; cdr3_nt: TGTGCCAGCAGTCCACAGGGGACCTATGGCTACACCTTC
d_call: -; clone_size: -; v_call: TRBV4-3; j_call: TRBJ2-6; cdr3_aa: CASSQVGGLGANVLTF; cdr3_nt: TGCGCCAGCAGCCAAGTGGGGGGGCTTGGGGCCAACGTCCTGACTTTC
d_call: -; clone_size: -; v_call: TRBV29-1; j_call: TRBJ2-1; cdr3_aa: CSPAVEGYGVHEQFF; cdr3_nt: TGCAGCCCTGCCGTCGAGGGGTATGGTGTCCATGAGCAGTTCTTC
d_call: -; clone_size: -; v_call: TRBV4-3; j_call: TRBJ2-7; cdr3_aa: CASSQVIQSEQYF; cdr3_nt: TGCGCCAGCAGCCAAGTTATACAGTCCGAGCAGTACTTC